Sequencing of this TCR beta chain was carried out in a study of spatial heterogeneity in lung cancer. From the 5' RACE reads, TCRdb called clonotypes with MiXCR, one entry per CDR3 protein. Of tens of thousands of distinct CDR3 sequences listed, roughly 14% are singletons. Germline V gene lookup returns CDR1 SGHVS and CDR2 FQNEAQ. The CDR3 has 12 residues. As to time point: sample taken at primary tumor resection. Material for sequencing was whole RNA from tumor, nontumor lung or frozen PBMC, left unsorted. Worth noting for this clonotype: An end of the junction differs from the germline gene, which may be a read error.

This chain connects TRBV7-8 to TRBJ1-3, with D unresolved. Sequencing used PBMCs, obtained at surgery. The sequence came from a male donor with early-stage non-small cell lung cancer. The CDR3 bases are TGTGCCAGCAGCGTAGCTGGAAACACCATATATTTT. This sequence encodes CASSVAGNTIYF.